Each of the 29 T cell receptor beta chains below was sequenced from the same sample in a study of cytotoxic CD8 clonotypes in ibrutinib-treated CLL. Assay used: immunoSEQ multiplex PCR; TCRdb lists only in-frame clones, some missing. The table lists about 50,000 clones, 75% to 90% of them singletons. Sequences were derived from PBMCs, sampled after 24 months of ibrutinib treatment. The source of these receptors is a human donor with chronic lymphocytic leukemia.

Concerning this clone itself: Other DNA sequences of this sample code for an identical CDR3. The genes are TRBV5-1 and TRBJ2-7, with TRBD2 identical over 7 bases. This CDR3 contains 16 residues. Germline CDR1 and CDR2: SGHRS and YFSETQ. The V gene end was trimmed by 0 bases and the J gene end by 2 bases; junction bases not matched to a gene: 8. The CDR3 DNA sequence: TGCGCCAGCAGCTTGGGGCTAGCGGTCGGAGCCTACGAGCAGTACTTC. Encoded protein: CASSLGLAVGAYEQYF.

The V gene is TRBV5-4, the J gene TRBJ2-1; D is perhaps TRBD1 (6 bases). Deletions cut 0 bases from V and 2 bases from J, with 15 bases between. Germline CDR1 is SGHNT and CDR2 is YYREEE (reference sequence). The length of the CDR3 is 17 residues. The CDR3 sequence is CASSLVGDRRAYNEQFF. The DNA for the CDR3 is TGTGCCAGCAGCTTGGTTGGTGACAGGCGCGCCTACAATGAGCAGTTCTTC.

V usage is TRBV5-1 and J usage is TRBJ1-1; 10 bases line up with TRBD1. The V gene's germline CDR1 is SGHRS and CDR2 YFSETQ. Germline trimming cut 5 bases from V and 10 bases from J; bases unmatched to any gene: 8. The CDR3 is 13 residues long. The chain's CDR3 is CASRMGQGPVAFF. The DNA of the CDR3 is TGCGCCAGCAGAATGGGACAGGGGCCGGTAGCTTTCTTT.

The CDR3 DNA reads as TGTGCCAGTAGTATAGAAGGGGGACAGGGGGCTCTCGGTTCGCTAAATGAGCAGTTCTTC. Protein product: CASSIEGGQGALGSLNEQFF. The chain employs TRBV19 and TRBJ2-1, with 12 nucleotides matching TRBD1. CDR3 length: 20 residues. With V trimmed by 0 bases and J by 7 bases, 16 bases remained unmatched. The germline V gene has CDR1 LNHDA and CDR2 SQIVND (reference sequence).

This clone was seen a few times. V and J are TRBV28 and TRBJ1-4; TRBD1 aligns across 9 bases. V shed 5 bases, J shed 8 bases, and the junction held 9 bases outside the gene matches. The CDR3 spans 15 residues. The V gene's germline CDR1 is MDHEN and CDR2 SYDVKM. Written as DNA, the CDR3 is TGTGCCAGCAGTCAGGGACAGGGTTTTGGAGAAAAACTGTTTTTT. Amino acids: CASSQGQGFGEKLFF.

The J gene is TRBJ1-4, the V gene TRBV7-4; 7 positions agree with TRBD1. V lost 5 bases to trimming and J lost 6 bases; unmatched junction nucleotides: 9. The CDR3 covers 15 residues. The germline gives CDR1 SGHVT, CDR2 SQSDAQ. The CDR3 DNA is TGTGCCAGCAGCCGAGCAGGGGGTCTGGATGAAAAACTGTTTTTT. It encodes CASSRAGGLDEKLFF.

This clone appeared once. The chain links TRBV27 to TRBJ1-1; a possible D gene is TRBD1 (5 bases). The CDR3 runs 14 residues. Trimming took 3 bases from V and 6 from J, leaving 14 bases between them. Germline CDR1 and CDR2: MNHEY and SMNVEV (reference sequence). CDR3 region: CASSFGEQVAEAFF. As DNA, the CDR3 is TGTGCCAGCAGTTTCGGGGAACAGGTCGCTGAAGCTTTCTTT.

This clone was seen a handful of times. The chain joins TRBV4-2 to TRBJ1-2; D uncertain. Germline CDR1 and CDR2: LGHNA and YNFKEQ. This CDR3 is 15 amino acids long. Trimming cost V 2 bases and J 6 bases, with 16 bases left between them. The CDR3 reads CASSQLGFQIDGYTF. DNA of the CDR3: TGTGCCAGCAGCCAATTGGGGTTTCAAATTGATGGCTACACCTTC.

V usage is TRBV7-2 and J usage is TRBJ2-6; D is unclear. The V gene lost 3 bases and the J gene lost 0 bases, with 6 bases spanning the gap. Germline CDR1 reads SGHTA; CDR2 reads FQGNSA. This CDR3 is built from 15 residues. CDR3 sequence reads: CASSFDFSGANVLTF. The CDR3 DNA is TGTGCCAGCAGCTTTGACTTCTCTGGGGCCAACGTCCTGACTTTC. Together with reference TRBV7-2 and TRBJ2-6, the CDR3 gives the full variable domain: GAGVSQSPSNKVTEKGKDVELRCDPISGHTALYWYRQSLGQGLEFLIYFQGNSAPDKSGLPSDRFSAERTGGSVSTLTIQRTQQEDSAVYLCASSFDFSGANVLTFGAGSRLTVL.

V and J are TRBV10-3 and TRBJ2-7; a weak D match, TRBD1 (7 bases). CDR1 and CDR2 (germline): ENHRY, SYGVKD. There are 16 residues in the CDR3. V lost 3 bases and J 3 bases, leaving 18 bases between the germline ends. The CDR3 reads CAISEGGGTPHYEQYF. Written as DNA, the CDR3 is TGTGCCATCAGTGAAGGGGGCGGGACGCCCCACTACGAGCAGTACTTC.

This chain joins TRBV29-1 and TRBJ2-7; the D call may be TRBD1 or TRBD2 (5 bases each). CDR3 length: 11 residues. V was cut by 4 bases and J by 6 bases, with 10 bases left in between. Per the germline V gene, CDR1 is SQVTM and CDR2 is ANQGSEA. The CDR3 DNA reads TGCAGCGTTGGTGTTGGGGGCGAGCAGTACTTC. It codes for CSVGVGGEQYF.

The rearrangement joins TRBV28 to TRBJ1-3; 7 nucleotides match TRBD1. The CDR3 contains 16 residues. Losses at the gene ends were 2 bases for V and 4 bases for J; bases not matched to a gene: 8. Germline values: CDR1 MDHEN, CDR2 SYDVKM. CDR3 protein: CASSLPGGSGGNTIYF. CDR3 bases: TGTGCCAGCAGTTTACCAGGGGGGTCGGGCGGAAACACCATATATTTT. The full variable domain, completed using reference TRBV28 and TRBJ1-3, is DVKVTQSSRYLVKRTGEKVFLECVQDMDHENMFWYRQDPGLGLRLIYFSYDVKMKEKGDIPEGYSVSREKKERFSLILESASTNQTSMYLCASSLPGGSGGNTIYFGEGSWLTVV.

The V call is TRBV5-4, the J call TRBJ2-6; the D gene is possibly TRBD1 (6 bases). Germline values: CDR1 SGHNT, CDR2 YYREEE (reference sequence). Trimming took off 3 bases at V and 8 bases at J, with 15 bases between the two ends. The CDR3 is 15 amino acids. CDR3 in DNA: TGTGCCAGCAGCTCTACCACAGGGTTAACCAACGTCCTGACTTTC. Encoded protein: CASSSTTGLTNVLTF.

In this sample, this clone turned up once. Other nucleotide sequences in the sample specify the same CDR3. The chain carries TRBV27 and TRBJ2-3; no clear D. The CDR3 extends over 14 amino acids. Between the trimmed V and J ends, which lost 3 bases and 1 base, there was a span of 8 bases. The germline CDR1 and CDR2 sequences are MNHEY and SMNVEV (reference sequence). CDR3 region: CASSLGRGTDTQYF. DNA of the CDR3: TGTGCCAGCAGTTTGGGTAGGGGCACAGATACGCAGTATTTT.

This clone was observed a single time. The chain combines TRBV28 with TRBJ2-7; possibly TRBD1 or TRBD2 for D (6 bases each). The V and J ends lost 7 bases and 5 bases respectively, with 18 bases between them. The CDR3 runs 14 residues. The V gene's germline CDR1 is MDHEN and CDR2 SYDVKM. The CDR3 nucleotides are TGTGCCAGCAAGGGATACAGGGAGGCCCACGAGCAGTACTTC. Translation gives CASKGYREAHEQYF.

This sequence joins TRBV19 and TRBJ1-2; 9 bases agree with TRBD1. Losses at the gene ends were 6 bases for V and 7 bases for J; bases not matched to a gene: 9. This CDR3 spans 14 amino acids. Germline CDR1 LNHDA, CDR2 SQIVND (reference sequence). DNA of the CDR3: TGTGCCAGTAGCCTCCTCCGGGACAGGGTTGGCTACACCTTC. Amino acid sequence: CASSLLRDRVGYTF.

The table lists this clone with a count of one. Written as DNA, the CDR3 is TGTGCCAGCAGTTTACTCCAAGAGACCCAGTACTTC. Translated, it gives CASSLLQETQYF. This chain connects TRBV27 to TRBJ2-5; D unclear. The germline V gene has CDR1 MNHEY and CDR2 SMNVEV (reference sequence). The CDR3 runs to 12 residues. Trimming cost V 2 bases and J 1 base, with 2 bases left between them.

The V call is TRBV19, the J call TRBJ1-1; D ambiguous. Germline V gene lookup returns CDR1 LNHDA and CDR2 SQIVND (reference sequence). The CDR3 covers 14 residues. The V and J ends lost 3 bases and 6 bases respectively, with 14 bases between them. The CDR3 region is CASSMTSVVAEAFF. In nucleotides, the CDR3 is TGTGCCAGTAGTATGACCTCGGTGGTCGCTGAAGCTTTCTTT. Using reference TRBV19 and TRBJ1-1 for the parts outside the CDR3, the full variable domain is DGGITQSPKYLFRKEGQNVTLSCEQNLNHDAMYWYRQDPGQGLRLIYYSQIVNDFQKGDIAEGYSVSREKKESFPLTVTSAQKNPTAFYLCASSMTSVVAEAFFGQGTRLTVV.

The chain combines TRBV19 with TRBJ2-7; the D is unclear. The CDR3 covers 13 residues. The germline V gene encodes CDR1 LNHDA and CDR2 SQIVND (reference sequence). V lost 4 bases and J lost 2, with 9 bases in between. The CDR3 sequence: CASSTRHAYEQYF. Written as DNA, the CDR3 is TGTGCCAGTAGTACAAGACATGCCTACGAGCAGTACTTC.

V gene TRBV7-9 combines with J gene TRBJ2-1; 8 bases are shared with TRBD2. CDR1 is SEHNR, CDR2 FQNEAQ, per germline (reference sequence). This CDR3 is 13 amino acids long. V trimming: 5 bases; J trimming: 8 bases; junction bases outside the gene matches: 5. The chain's CDR3 is CASSTPGRDEQFF. DNA for the CDR3: TGTGCCAGCAGCACCCCCGGGAGGGATGAGCAGTTCTTC.

The V call is TRBV2, the J call TRBJ1-2; maybe TRBD1 (5 bases). V lost 4 bases to trimming and J lost 8 bases, with 11 bases between them. The CDR3 consists of 12 residues. Germline loops: CDR1 SNHLY, CDR2 FYNNEI. For the CDR3, the DNA is TGTGCCAGCAGTGCGGAAGGGGCAGGCTACACCTTC. As protein: CASSAEGAGYTF. The whole variable domain, filled in from reference TRBV2 and TRBJ1-2, reads EPEVTQTPSHQVTQMGQEVILRCVPISNHLYFYWYRQILGQKVEFLVSFYNNEISEKSEIFDDQFSVERPDGSNFTLKIRSTKLEDSAMYFCASSAEGAGYTFGSGTRLTVV.

V gene TRBV29-1 combines with J gene TRBJ1-1; D uncertain. V lost 6 bases and J lost 6, with 11 bases in between. The CDR3 totals 11 residues. Per germline, CDR1 SQVTM and CDR2 ANQGSEA. CDR3 DNA: TGCAGCGTCCGGAATGGGGCTGAAGCTTTCTTT. Protein: CSVRNGAEAFF. The whole variable domain, remainder taken from reference TRBV29-1 and TRBJ1-1, is SAVISQKPSRDICQRGTSLTIQCQVDSQVTMMFWYRQQPGQSLTLIATANQGSEATYESGFVIDKFPISRPNLTFSTLTVSNMSPEDSSIYLCSVRNGAEAFFGQGTRLTVV.

The V call is TRBV29-1, the J call TRBJ1-2; D is uncertain. Germline V CDR1 and CDR2: SQVTM, ANQGSEA. V dropped 5 bases and J dropped 5 bases, with 12 bases sitting between them. The CDR3 sequence is 12 residues long. CDR3 DNA sequence: TGCAGCGTTTCGGGCTCTCTTTATGGCTACACCTTC. Its protein product is CSVSGSLYGYTF.

The chain recombines TRBV27 with TRBJ2-1; TRBD2 aligns across 10 bases. Germline trimming cut 1 base from V and 5 bases from J; bases unmatched to any gene: 11. CDR3 length: 18 amino acids. Germline V gene sequence: CDR1 MNHEY, CDR2 SMNVEV (reference sequence). In DNA, the CDR3 is TGTGCCAGCAGTTTATTCTCAGCGGGAGGGAGGTTTGACAATGAGCAGTTCTTC. Encoded protein: CASSLFSAGGRFDNEQFF.

The V and J genes are TRBV4-3 and TRBJ2-1; TRBD2 matches 11 bases. J was trimmed by 6 bases and V by 2 bases; bases with no gene match: 3. The CDR3 has 15 amino acids. The V gene's germline CDR1 is LGHNA and CDR2 YSLEER. The CDR3 region is CASSQTSGSPNEQFF. DNA of the CDR3: TGCGCCAGCAGCCAAACTAGCGGGAGCCCCAATGAGCAGTTCTTC.

This chain links TRBV7-8 with TRBJ1-1, with 9 bases aligning to TRBD1. Germline V gene data show CDR1 as SGHVS and CDR2 as FQNEAQ. This CDR3 has 15 residues. V shed 2 bases and J 5 bases; nucleotides not matched to a gene: 6. The CDR3 region is CASSLNRGRGTEAFF. The DNA for the CDR3 is TGTGCCAGCAGCTTAAACAGGGGGCGCGGTACTGAAGCTTTCTTT.

The chain couples TRBV5-1 to TRBJ2-5; TRBD2 agrees at 11 bases. The CDR3 runs 15 residues. Per the germline V gene, CDR1 is SGHRS and CDR2 is YFSETQ. After removal of 1 base from V and 5 bases from J, the junction contained 4 bases not matched to a gene. The CDR3 sequence: CASSLLAGGRETQYF. CDR3 coding DNA: TGCGCCAGCAGCTTGTTAGCGGGAGGGCGGGAGACCCAGTACTTC.

This clone was recorded once. J is TRBJ2-7 and V is TRBV7-6; D is possibly TRBD1 (6 bases). This CDR3 comprises 15 residues. The V gene's germline CDR1 is SGHVS and CDR2 FNYEAQ. V shed 1 base and J shed 5 bases, with 15 bases lying between them. The CDR3 DNA reads as TGTGCCAGCAGCTTAGGAGGCCAGGGGCCGAACGAGCAGTACTTC. Its translation: CASSLGGQGPNEQYF. The full variable domain, its missing parts supplied by reference TRBV7-6 and TRBJ2-7, is GAGVSQSPRYKVTKRGQDVALRCDPISGHVSLYWYRQALGQGPEFLTYFNYEAQQDKSGLPNDRFSAERPEGSISTLTIQRTEQRDSAMYRCASSLGGQGPNEQYFGPGTRLTVT.

The V call is TRBV19, the J call TRBJ2-1; the match to TRBD2 covers 7 bases. The CDR3 is 14 amino acids. Germline CDR1 is LNHDA and CDR2 is SQIVND (reference sequence). Germline trimming cut 3 bases from V and 9 bases from J; bases unmatched to any gene: 8. This chain's CDR3 is CASSISLAAVEQFF. DNA of the CDR3: TGTGCCAGTAGTATTTCTCTAGCGGCAGTTGAGCAGTTCTTC. The full variable domain, rest sourced from reference TRBV19 and TRBJ2-1, is DGGITQSPKYLFRKEGQNVTLSCEQNLNHDAMYWYRQDPGQGLRLIYYSQIVNDFQKGDIAEGYSVSREKKESFPLTVTSAQKNPTAFYLCASSISLAAVEQFFGPGTRLTVL.